This T cell receptor beta chain comes out of a study of Ad26.COV2.S vaccination and SARS-CoV-2 variants. Across the study: A participant enrolled in the COV1001 Ad26.COV2.S trial arm provided the sample. Each vaccinee took Ad26.COV2.S intramuscularly, once or twice 56 days apart.

The V gene lost 6 bases and the J gene lost 0 bases, with 13 bases spanning the gap. Germline V gene lookup returns CDR1 MNHEY and CDR2 SVGAGI. This CDR3 has 15 amino acids. The treatment denotes: some 20 received Ad26.COV2.S at low or high dose, single or two shots; 5 received placebo; per-sample allocation not given. Each sample was drawn 63 days after the first injection (of vaccine or placebo). The method was immunoSEQ multiplex PCR; TCRdb's version includes in-frame clones alone and lacks a portion of them. The table has approximately 480,000 clones, around 88% seen once; the top ten hold roughly 13%.

This specimen consisted of peripheral blood, obtained in a trial of Ad26.COV2.S vaccine versus placebo. The TCR comes from a person between 18 and 65 years old who received the Ad26.COV2.S COVID-19 vaccine or a placebo. The V gene is TRBV6-5, the J gene TRBJ2-3, with D possibly TRBD1 on 7 matching bases. CDR3 region: CASSRGTASTDTQYF. The CDR3 bases are TGTGCCAGCAGCCGGGGGACAGCTAGCACAGATACGCAGTATTTT.